Listed below are T cell receptor beta chains from one sample, sequenced in a study of blood T cells in healthy people across ages. TCRdb re-derived calls from the 5' RACE reads in MiXCR, one entry per CDR3 protein. The repertoire holds about 720,000 distinct CDR3 sequences, with about 24% as singletons. Sequencing input: blood. All receptors come from an older man in good health. CDR3s include the opening cysteine and the closing phenylalanine or tryptophan. The D gene is left open where the match is weak. The size field is filled for only some rows; it gives once, few, many or a size class.

clone_size: NA; j_call: TRBJ2-5; v_call: TRBV14; d_call: TRBD1; cdr3_nt: TGTGCCAGCAGCCCACGACAGGGGGCAGGAGAGACCCAGTACTTC; cdr3_aa: CASSPRQGAGETQYF
clone_size: few; j_call: TRBJ2-5; v_call: TRBV2; d_call: NA; cdr3_nt: TGTGCCAGCAGTGTAACAGGTTTGATGGAGACCCAGTACTTC; cdr3_aa: CASSVTGLMETQYF
clone_size: NA; j_call: TRBJ2-5; v_call: TRBV3-1; d_call: NA; cdr3_nt: TGTGCCAGCAGCCGTGGGAGGCGCCAAGAGACCCAGTACTTC; cdr3_aa: CASSRGRRQETQYF
clone_size: few; j_call: TRBJ2-5; v_call: TRBV20-1; d_call: TRBD2; cdr3_nt: TGCAGTGCTAGAGTGGGTAGCGGGACGTACCAAGAGACCCAGTACTTC; cdr3_aa: CSARVGSGTYQETQYF
clone_size: few; j_call: TRBJ1-5; v_call: TRBV7-9; d_call: NA; cdr3_nt: TGTGCCAGCAGCTTAGGGGCGGACACGGGGGGCAATCAGCCCCAGCATTTT; cdr3_aa: CASSLGADTGGNQPQHF
clone_size: few; j_call: TRBJ2-5; v_call: TRBV7-8; d_call: NA; cdr3_nt: TGTGCCACTTCTCTGGGTAGGGAGACCCAGTACTTC; cdr3_aa: CATSLGRETQYF
clone_size: few; j_call: TRBJ1-2; v_call: TRBV20-1; d_call: NA; cdr3_nt: TGCAGTGCTAGGACAGGTTCCTATGGCTACACCTTC; cdr3_aa: CSARTGSYGYTF
clone_size: few; j_call: TRBJ2-1; v_call: TRBV11-3; d_call: NA; cdr3_nt: TGTGCCAGCAGCTTATTCGGGTCGGGGGACAATGAGCAGTTCTTC; cdr3_aa: CASSLFGSGDNEQFF
clone_size: few; j_call: TRBJ2-1; v_call: TRBV4-3; d_call: TRBD2; cdr3_nt: TGCGCCAGCAGCCGACAAAGGTCTAGCGGGAGAAATTATGAGCAGTTCTTC; cdr3_aa: CASSRQRSSGRNYEQFF
clone_size: many; j_call: TRBJ2-4; v_call: TRBV4-3; d_call: NA; cdr3_nt: TGCGCCAGCAGCCAAGATCTCGAGAGACTAGCCAAAAACATTCAGTACTTC; cdr3_aa: CASSQDLERLAKNIQYF
clone_size: few; j_call: TRBJ2-7; v_call: TRBV28; d_call: TRBD1; cdr3_nt: TGTGCCAGCAGTTTAAGGGGACAGTTTTCCTACGAGCAGTACTTC; cdr3_aa: CASSLRGQFSYEQYF
clone_size: few; j_call: TRBJ1-2; v_call: TRBV20-1; d_call: TRBD1; cdr3_nt: TGCAGTGCTACCGGGACAGGGGTCTATGGCTACACCTTC; cdr3_aa: CSATGTGVYGYTF
clone_size: few; j_call: TRBJ2-7; v_call: TRBV5-1; d_call: TRBD1; cdr3_nt: TGCGCCAGCAGCTTTGGGGGACAGGGTTACTACGAGCAGTACTTC; cdr3_aa: CASSFGGQGYYEQYF
clone_size: few; j_call: TRBJ2-3; v_call: TRBV7-7; d_call: NA; cdr3_nt: TGTGCCAGCAGCTTAGTGGTGGGGTCGACAGATACGCAGTATTTT; cdr3_aa: CASSLVVGSTDTQYF
clone_size: NA; j_call: TRBJ2-5; v_call: TRBV25-1; d_call: NA; cdr3_nt: TGTGCCAGCAGTGAATCGGTCCCCAGGTTCCAAGAGACCCAGTACTTC; cdr3_aa: CASSESVPRFQETQYF
clone_size: NA; j_call: TRBJ2-1; v_call: TRBV19; d_call: NA; cdr3_nt: TGTGCCAGTAGTATTTTCAGCTACAATGAGCAGTTCTTC; cdr3_aa: CASSIFSYNEQFF
clone_size: few; j_call: TRBJ2-5; v_call: TRBV18; d_call: NA; cdr3_nt: TGTGCCAGCTCACCCTCCACCGGACTAAAAGAGACCCAGTACTTC; cdr3_aa: CASSPSTGLKETQYF
clone_size: NA; j_call: TRBJ1-2; v_call: TRBV28; d_call: NA; cdr3_nt: TGTGCCAGCAGTCGGCAGCTTGCCTATGGCTACACCTTC; cdr3_aa: CASSRQLAYGYTF
clone_size: once; j_call: TRBJ2-1; v_call: TRBV6-4; d_call: NA; cdr3_nt: TGTGCCAGCAGTCTACGGGAGCGGGCTTACAATGAGCAGTTCTTC; cdr3_aa: CASSLRERAYNEQFF
clone_size: few; j_call: TRBJ2-7; v_call: TRBV3-1; d_call: TRBD1; cdr3_nt: TGTGCCAGCAGCCACCGGACAGGGCGGTCCGAGCAGTACTTC; cdr3_aa: CASSHRTGRSEQYF
clone_size: few; j_call: TRBJ1-1; v_call: TRBV7-2; d_call: TRBD1; cdr3_nt: TGTGCCAGCAGCTTAAGGTGGGACAGGGTAAACACTGAAGCTTTCTTT; cdr3_aa: CASSLRWDRVNTEAFF
clone_size: NA; j_call: TRBJ2-7; v_call: TRBV18; d_call: NA; cdr3_nt: TGTGCCAGCTCAGAAGGGGACGAGCAGTACTTC; cdr3_aa: CASSEGDEQYF
clone_size: NA; j_call: TRBJ2-1; v_call: TRBV5-1; d_call: TRBD2; cdr3_nt: TGCGCCAGCAGGGGGGGGACGGACTCCTACAATGAGCAGTTCTTC; cdr3_aa: CASRGGTDSYNEQFF
clone_size: NA; j_call: TRBJ1-2; v_call: TRBV18; d_call: NA; cdr3_nt: TGTGCCAGCTCGTTAGAGTTGTCCCAGCAAGGCTATGGCTACACCTTC; cdr3_aa: CASSLELSQQGYGYTF
clone_size: NA; j_call: TRBJ2-5; v_call: TRBV21-1; d_call: NA; cdr3_nt: TGTGCCAGCAGCAAACCTCTTGTAACAGGGGCGGAAAGAGAGACCCAGTACTTC; cdr3_aa: CASSKPLVTGAERETQYF
clone_size: NA; j_call: TRBJ2-4; v_call: TRBV12-3/TRBV12-4; d_call: NA; cdr3_nt: TGTGCCAGCAGTTTCAAGGGGCTGGGCAAAAACATTCAGTACTTC; cdr3_aa: CASSFKGLGKNIQYF
clone_size: few; j_call: TRBJ1-2; v_call: TRBV5-1; d_call: NA; cdr3_nt: TGCGCCAGCAGCACATCCGGGACACAGTATGGCTACACCTTC; cdr3_aa: CASSTSGTQYGYTF
clone_size: NA; j_call: TRBJ1-1; v_call: TRBV6-5; d_call: TRBD1; cdr3_nt: TGTGCCAGCATTCACACAGGGGGCTTAACTGAAGCTTTCTTT; cdr3_aa: CASIHTGGLTEAFF
clone_size: NA; j_call: TRBJ1-1; v_call: TRBV10-3; d_call: NA; cdr3_nt: TGTGCCATCAGTGACGATAACACTGAAGCTTTCTTT; cdr3_aa: CAISDDNTEAFF
clone_size: NA; j_call: TRBJ2-2; v_call: TRBV27; d_call: TRBD1; cdr3_nt: TGTGCCAGCACTCCGGGACAGAGATCCGGGGAGCTGTTTTTT; cdr3_aa: CASTPGQRSGELFF
clone_size: NA; j_call: TRBJ1-3; v_call: TRBV5-1; d_call: NA; cdr3_nt: TGCGCCAGCAGCTTGGACCCTCCGAACTCTGGAAACACCATATATTTT; cdr3_aa: CASSLDPPNSGNTIYF
clone_size: few; j_call: TRBJ2-5; v_call: TRBV12-3/TRBV12-4; d_call: NA; cdr3_nt: TGTGCCAGCAGTTTAATGGCTAGCGATTCGGAGACCCAGTACTTC; cdr3_aa: CASSLMASDSETQYF
clone_size: NA; j_call: TRBJ2-7; v_call: TRBV7-8; d_call: NA; cdr3_nt: TGTGCCAGCAGCTCCCTTTTAGGGGAGCAGTACTTC; cdr3_aa: CASSSLLGEQYF
clone_size: NA; j_call: TRBJ1-2; v_call: TRBV7-8; d_call: NA; cdr3_nt: TGTGCCAGCAGCGACCAGGGGCCTAACTATGGCTACACCTTC; cdr3_aa: CASSDQGPNYGYTF
clone_size: many; j_call: TRBJ2-5; v_call: TRBV12-3/TRBV12-4; d_call: TRBD1; cdr3_nt: TGTGCCAGCAGGCCACAGGGGAACCAAGAGACCCAGTACTTC; cdr3_aa: CASRPQGNQETQYF
clone_size: NA; j_call: TRBJ2-1; v_call: TRBV6-6; d_call: NA; cdr3_nt: TGTGCCAGCAGCAGACAGACGGGAAATGAGCAGTTCTTC; cdr3_aa: CASSRQTGNEQFF
clone_size: few; j_call: TRBJ2-3; v_call: TRBV11-3; d_call: TRBD1; cdr3_nt: TGTGCCAGCAGCTTCACAGGGGCTGGAGATACGCAGTATTTT; cdr3_aa: CASSFTGAGDTQYF
clone_size: few; j_call: TRBJ1-1; v_call: TRBV6-5; d_call: TRBD1; cdr3_nt: TGTGCCAGCAGTTACGCAGGACAGGGGGGCACTGAAGCTTTCTTT; cdr3_aa: CASSYAGQGGTEAFF
clone_size: NA; j_call: TRBJ1-1; v_call: TRBV29-1; d_call: TRBD1; cdr3_nt: TGCAGCGTCCAAGGAGAGACAGGGCATATGAACACTGAAGCTTTCTTT; cdr3_aa: CSVQGETGHMNTEAFF
clone_size: NA; j_call: TRBJ1-1; v_call: TRBV5-4; d_call: TRBD1; cdr3_nt: TGTGCCAGCAGCGCGACAGGGTTGTTTTCCACTGAAGCTTTCTTT; cdr3_aa: CASSATGLFSTEAFF
clone_size: NA; j_call: TRBJ1-2; v_call: TRBV6-6; d_call: TRBD1; cdr3_nt: TGTGCCAGCAGCCGCGGGACAGGAGGCTATGGCTACACCTTC; cdr3_aa: CASSRGTGGYGYTF
clone_size: NA; j_call: TRBJ1-4; v_call: TRBV12-3/TRBV12-4; d_call: NA; cdr3_nt: TGTGCCAGCAGGGTTAGGGAGGGGAAACTGTTTTTT; cdr3_aa: CASRVREGKLFF
clone_size: few; j_call: TRBJ2-6; v_call: TRBV5-1; d_call: NA; cdr3_nt: TGCGCCAGCAGCGATGGGGGCCAATCAGGGGCCAACGTCCTGACTTTC; cdr3_aa: CASSDGGQSGANVLTF
clone_size: NA; j_call: TRBJ1-3; v_call: TRBV20-1; d_call: NA; cdr3_nt: TGCAGTGCTAGTCTCATCTCTGGAAACACCATATATTTT; cdr3_aa: CSASLISGNTIYF
clone_size: NA; j_call: TRBJ2-3; v_call: TRBV20-1; d_call: TRBD2; cdr3_nt: TGCAGTGCAAGGGAGGCGGGAGGGAGCACAGATACGCAGTATTTT; cdr3_aa: CSAREAGGSTDTQYF